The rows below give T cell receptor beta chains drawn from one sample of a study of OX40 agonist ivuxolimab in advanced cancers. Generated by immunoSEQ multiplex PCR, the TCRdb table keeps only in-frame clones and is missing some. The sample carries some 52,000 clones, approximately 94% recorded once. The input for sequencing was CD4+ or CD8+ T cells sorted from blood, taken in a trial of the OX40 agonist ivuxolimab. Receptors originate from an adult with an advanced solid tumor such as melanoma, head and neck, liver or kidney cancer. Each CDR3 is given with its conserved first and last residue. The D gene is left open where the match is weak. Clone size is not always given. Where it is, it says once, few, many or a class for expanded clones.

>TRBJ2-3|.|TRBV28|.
CASSPQTTGQGTDTQYF
TGTGCCAGCAGTCCACAGACCACAGGGCAAGGCACAGATACGCAGTATTTT
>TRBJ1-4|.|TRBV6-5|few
CAPPKVRKEEKLFF
TGTGCCCCCCCGAAGGTTCGGAAGGAGGAAAAACTGTTTTTT
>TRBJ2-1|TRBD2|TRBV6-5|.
CASSYQAGGREQFF
TGTGCCAGCAGTTACCAAGCGGGAGGACGGGAGCAGTTCTTC
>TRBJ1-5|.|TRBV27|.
CASSLSATSNQPQHF
TGTGCCAGCAGTTTATCCGCTACGAGCAATCAGCCCCAGCATTTT
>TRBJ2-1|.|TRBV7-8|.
CASSWGLDLDEQFF
TGTGCCAGCAGTTGGGGGCTAGATCTCGATGAGCAGTTCTTC
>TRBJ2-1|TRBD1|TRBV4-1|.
CASSQLRGQGVDEQFF
TGCGCCAGCAGCCAATTGAGGGGACAGGGGGTGGATGAGCAGTTCTTC
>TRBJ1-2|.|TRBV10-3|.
CAISDPGTRPYGYTF
TGTGCCATCAGTGACCCGGGGACCAGACCCTATGGCTACACCTTC
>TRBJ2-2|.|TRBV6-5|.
CASSYSSYLAGELFF
TGTGCCAGCAGTTACTCCTCCTACCTCGCCGGGGAGCTGTTTTTT
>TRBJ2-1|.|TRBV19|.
CASSPSNEQFF
TGTGCCAGTAGTCCTAGCAATGAGCAGTTCTTC
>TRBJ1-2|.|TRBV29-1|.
CSVEQDYGYTF
TGCAGCGTTGAACAGGACTATGGCTACACCTTC
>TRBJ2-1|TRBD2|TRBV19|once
CASSTVAGAYNEQFF
TGTGCCAGTAGTACCGTAGCGGGAGCCTACAATGAGCAGTTCTTC
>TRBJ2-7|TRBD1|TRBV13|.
CASSPSGTGDHEQYF
TGTGCCAGCAGCCCATCCGGGACAGGGGACCACGAGCAGTACTTC
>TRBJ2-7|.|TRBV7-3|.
CASFYEQYF
TGTGCCAGCTTCTACGAGCAGTACTTC
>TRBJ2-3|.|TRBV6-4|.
CASSDSAGTDTQYF
TGTGCCAGCAGTGACTCAGCGGGCACAGATACGCAGTATTTT
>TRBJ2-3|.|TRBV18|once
CASSPESDTQYF
TGTGCCAGCTCACCAGAATCAGATACGCAGTATTTT
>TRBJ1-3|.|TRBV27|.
CASRSGSGNTIYF
TGTGCCAGCAGGTCTGGTTCTGGAAACACCATATATTTT
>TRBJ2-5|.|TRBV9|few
CASSSWGVSGETQYF
TGTGCCAGCAGTTCGTGGGGGGTTTCAGGGGAGACCCAGTACTTC
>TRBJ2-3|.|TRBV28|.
CASSLLLTDTQYF
TGTGCCAGCAGTTTATTACTCACAGATACGCAGTATTTT
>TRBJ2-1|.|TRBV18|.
CASSPPGGSSYNEQFF
TGTGCCAGCTCACCACCGGGGGGAAGCTCCTACAATGAGCAGTTCTTC
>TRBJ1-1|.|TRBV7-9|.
CASSLMGPEAFF
TGTGCCAGCAGCTTAATGGGCCCCGAAGCTTTCTTT
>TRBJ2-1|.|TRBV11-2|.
CASSFPADDYNEQFF
TGTGCCAGCAGCTTCCCCGCGGACGACTACAATGAGCAGTTCTTC
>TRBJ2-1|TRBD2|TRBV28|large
CASNPIGRYNEQFF
TGTGCCAGCAATCCGATCGGGAGGTACAATGAGCAGTTCTTC
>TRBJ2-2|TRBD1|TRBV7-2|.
CASSKDRGNTGELFF
TGTGCCAGCAGCAAAGACAGGGGGAACACCGGGGAGCTGTTTTTT
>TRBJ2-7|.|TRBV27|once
CASSLSGPSSYEQYF
TGTGCCAGCAGTTTATCGGGGCCGAGCTCCTACGAGCAGTACTTC
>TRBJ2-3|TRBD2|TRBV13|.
CASSLAGTSVGTDTQYF
TGTGCCAGCAGCTTAGCCGGGACTAGCGTGGGCACAGATACGCAGTATTTT
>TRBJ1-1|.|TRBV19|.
CASGVAATEAFF
TGTGCAAGCGGGGTGGCCGCCACTGAAGCTTTCTTT
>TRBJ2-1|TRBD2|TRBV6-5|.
CASSSLTSGYYNEQFF
TGTGCCAGCAGTTCGTTAACTAGCGGTTACTACAATGAGCAGTTCTTC
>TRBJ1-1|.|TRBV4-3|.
CASSPKRTGPNTEAFF
TGCGCCAGCAGCCCAAAAAGAACAGGACCTAACACTGAAGCTTTCTTT
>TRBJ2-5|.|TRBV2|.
CASSEASPRVQETQYF
TGTGCCAGCAGTGAAGCGAGTCCCAGGGTCCAAGAGACCCAGTACTTC
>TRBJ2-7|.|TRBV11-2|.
CASSLGQSYEQYF
TGTGCCAGCAGCTTAGGACAGTCCTACGAGCAGTACTTC
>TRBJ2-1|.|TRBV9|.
CASSEQWNEQFF
TGTGCCAGCAGCGAGCAGTGGAATGAGCAGTTCTTC
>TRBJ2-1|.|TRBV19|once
CASSLGGPYNEQFF
TGTGCCAGTTCTCTTGGGGGGCCTTACAATGAGCAGTTCTTC
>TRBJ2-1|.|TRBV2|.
CARMNPGAYNEQFF
TGTGCCAGGATGAACCCCGGGGCTTACAATGAGCAGTTCTTC
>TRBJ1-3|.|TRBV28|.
CASRVTSGNTIYF
TGTGCCAGCAGGGTAACCTCTGGAAACACCATATATTTT
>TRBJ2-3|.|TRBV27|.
CASSSRPSGTDTQYF
TGTGCCAGCAGTTCACGTCCCTCTGGCACAGATACGCAGTATTTT
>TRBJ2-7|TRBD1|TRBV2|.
CASSHPGTASYEQYF
TGTGCCAGCAGTCACCCCGGGACAGCCTCCTACGAGCAGTACTTC
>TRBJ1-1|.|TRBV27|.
CASSFGPNTEAFF
TGTGCCAGCAGTTTTGGACCGAACACTGAAGCTTTCTTT
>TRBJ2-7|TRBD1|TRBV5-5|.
CASSLGQGLYEQYF
TGTGCCAGCAGCCTGGGACAGGGGTTGTACGAGCAGTACTTC
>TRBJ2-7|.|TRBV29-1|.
CSVFMSSYEQYF
TGCAGCGTCTTTATGAGCTCCTACGAGCAGTACTTC
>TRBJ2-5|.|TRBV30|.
CAWSVRQGEETQYF
TGTGCCTGGAGTGTACGGCAGGGTGAGGAGACCCAGTACTTC
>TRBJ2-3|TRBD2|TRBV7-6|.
CASSFSGAGEDTQYF
TGTGCCAGCAGCTTTTCCGGCGCGGGAGAAGATACGCAGTATTTT
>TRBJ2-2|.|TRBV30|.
CAWSFPQTSNTGELFF
TGTGCCTGGAGTTTCCCCCAGACCTCGAACACCGGGGAGCTGTTTTTT
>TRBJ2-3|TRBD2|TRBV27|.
CASSTVGSGTFLADTQYF
TGTGCCAGCAGTACCGTGGGTAGCGGGACATTTCTTGCGGATACGCAGTATTTT